This entry is about one T cell receptor (beta chain). Its antigen is not known. The data are from a study of chemoradiotherapy in HPV16-positive cancers. In the study overall: Functional T-cell assays on a couple of HPV16-positive patients' cells defined candidate HPV-specific clones and common TCR motifs. Study results and limitations: In HPV16-positive patients, HPV-responsive T-cell expansion tracked better recurrence-free survival.

The protocol was immunoSEQ multiplex PCR, while the TCRdb copy is restricted to in-frame clones and leaves out a portion. The sample holds roughly 6,700 clones, roughly nine tenths seen once. Germline V lookup: CDR1 SGHNT, CDR2 YYREEE (reference sequence). This CDR3 has 15 amino acids. The germline V and J ends were trimmed by 2 bases and 0 bases, with 11 bases remaining between them. The J gene is TRBJ1-2, the V gene TRBV5-4; D remains unclear. The receptor was isolated from a human donor with HPV-associated anogenital cancer. This specimen consisted of tumor tissue, obtained from a patient who underwent chemoradiotherapy. CDR3 sequence (DNA): TGTGCCAGCAGCTTCGTGGGCACAACTAACTATGGCTACACCTTC. This encodes CASSFVGTTNYGYTF.